This T cell receptor beta chain was retrieved from a study of response to subunit inactivated influenza vaccine listed by TCRdb under 2018. General notes on the study: Deep quantitative profiling of the T cell receptor repertoire was used in the study to follow responses to a trivalent subunit inactivated influenza vaccine. Broader findings and caveats from the paper: It was suggested by the authors that each seasonal influenza vaccination may recruit only a limited number of new T cells.

Worth noting for this clonotype: What antigen it recognizes has not been identified. No much larger clonotype is one base removed from it; base qualities were not supplied.

Its CDR3 holds 15 amino acids, cysteine through phenylalanine. Just CDR3 DNA is preserved here, 45 bases in frame from base 1. According to the germline V gene, CDR1 reads SGHRS and CDR2 reads YFSETQ. Trimming takes 1 base off V and 5 bases off J; junction bases not matched to a gene: 8. The receptor library was made with RT-PCR. The sequencer listed for this sample is Illumina HiSeq 2500. TCRdb redid the processing of the public reads, applying fastp at Q25 and MiXCR, and retained in-frame beta chains. Rows merge per CDR3 protein into single entries with the most common DNA and genes. Within this sample are around 790,000 distinct CDR3 sequences, with about 20% of them counted one time only. The ten largest account for around 9.6% of the sample.

The sequence came from a man aged 50 or older who received an inactivated influenza vaccine. Donor details come from another sample of the same person, matched by shared clones. The sample in question was PBMCs from blood, obtained around 5 days after vaccination. Rearrangement joined TRBV5-1 to TRBJ2-5, and 7 bases in between align with TRBD2. The CDR3 protein: CASSLSYGGLETQYF. The nucleotide sequence reads as follows: TGCGCCAGCAGCTTGTCCTACGGGGGGTTGGAGACCCAGTACTTC.